This TCR beta chain is from a study of Ad26.COV2.S vaccination and SARS-CoV-2 variants. Treatment given: roughly 19 received Ad26.COV2.S at low or high dose, single or two shots; 5 received placebo; per-sample allocation not given. The samples date from day 63 after the first vaccine or placebo injection. TCRdb's table, derived via immunoSEQ multiplex PCR, lists solely in-frame clones and lacks some. The sample shows about 350,000 clones, roughly 90% of them seen only once. This clone was recorded once. CDR1 is MNHEY and CDR2 is SVGAGI in the germline V gene. CDR3 length: 13 amino acids. The ends were cut back, 6 bases at V and 3 bases at J, with 12 bases in the middle.

This clonotype was sampled from a person aged 18-65 years who received the Ad26.COV2.S COVID-19 vaccine or a placebo. This chain links TRBV6-5 with TRBJ2-7; a possible D gene is TRBD1 (6 bases). The sequenced sample was peripheral blood, obtained in a trial of Ad26.COV2.S vaccine versus placebo. The CDR3 reads CASSRAGVYEQYF. The DNA for the CDR3 is TGTGCCAGCAGCCGGGCAGGGGTCTACGAGCAGTACTTC.